This T cell receptor beta chain emerged from a study of cytomegalovirus exposure and HLA in healthy donors. Trimming stripped 0 bases from V and 9 bases from J, with 15 bases between. CDR1 GTSNPN and CDR2 SVGIG come from the germline V gene (reference sequence). CDR3 length equals 15 residues. This clone was counted between two and nine times. The PCR employed 60 Vbeta primers together with 13 Jbeta primers. Repertoires were generated with immunoSEQ multiplex PCR, while TCRdb's copy carries only in-frame clones and drops some. The sample lists about 77,000 clones, 75% to 85% occurring once. V usage is TRBV30 and J usage is TRBJ1-6; D gene ambiguous. The sequence was collected from a man aged 40-49 years in good health and CMV-seronegative. The sample taken for sequencing was PBMCs. The CDR3 sequence is CAWSVLQPGSSPLHF. CDR3 bases: TGTGCCTGGAGTGTACTGCAGCCGGGTTCTTCACCCCTCCACTTT.